The 27 T cell receptor beta chains listed next were all sequenced from one sample in a study of T-cell memory formation after mild COVID-19. TCRdb re-called the 5' RACE reads with MiXCR, one entry per CDR3 protein. Of tens of thousands of distinct CDR3 sequences in the sample, 6% to 7.5% are singletons; the top ten hold around 0.84%. Sequenced sample: PBMCs or a T cell subset sorted from them (not recorded which). Every receptor here comes from an adult who had mild COVID-19 (a few samples of this study predate the infection). Cell type and time point are not known.

In its sample, this clonotype was seen many times. The genes are TRBV29-1 and TRBJ2-5; 8 bases are a match to TRBD1. Trimming cost V 8 bases and J 5 bases; bases outside gene matches: 10. CDR1 is SQVTM and CDR2 is ANQGSEA in the germline V gene. The CDR3 extends over 13 amino acids. This CDR3 reads CSLYQGAGETQYF. In DNA, the CDR3 is TGCAGCCTCTACCAGGGGGCTGGGGAGACCCAGTACTTC.

This clonotype has ten or more counts. The rearrangement links TRBV10-3 to TRBJ1-5; D is unclear. The germline V and J ends were trimmed by 4 bases and 7 bases, with 11 bases remaining between them. Germline CDR1 is ENHRY and CDR2 is SYGVKD. The CDR3 length is 13 residues. CDR3 residues: CAISGTAAQPQHF. For the CDR3, the DNA is TGTGCCATCAGTGGGACCGCCGCACAGCCCCAGCATTTT.

This clonotype was counted at least ten times. The V and J genes are TRBV5-6 and TRBJ2-2, with TRBD1 matching 11 bases. The CDR3 is 15 amino acids. Trimming at V came to 4 bases and at J to 6 bases, leaving 5 bases not matched to a gene. Germline V CDR1 and CDR2: SGHDT, YYEEEE. The CDR3 DNA reads TGTGCCAGCAGCGGACAGGGGGCATCCGCCGGGGAGCTGTTTTTT. Translation gives CASSGQGASAGELFF.

The V and J genes are TRBV24-1 and TRBJ2-2; 10 bases map to TRBD1. Trimming removed 4 bases from V and 6 bases from J; junction bases left unmatched: 7. CDR1 and CDR2 (germline): KGHDR, SFDVKD. CDR3 length: 16 amino acids. The CDR3 loop is CATSDPGQGMAGELFF. The CDR3 DNA reads as TGTGCCACCAGTGACCCGGGACAGGGGATGGCCGGGGAGCTGTTTTTT.

J is TRBJ2-5 and V is TRBV12-3 or TRBV12-4, with a possible D match to TRBD1 (6 bases). The CDR3 is 18 amino acids. Deletions cut 5 bases from V and 5 bases from J, with 27 bases between. In DNA form, the CDR3 reads TGTGCCAGCAGTCCGTCCGGGACATCGCCCTTTGGGGGTGAGACCCAGTACTTC. It codes for CASSPSGTSPFGGETQYF.

This clonotype was detected many times. This chain connects TRBV12-3 or TRBV12-4 to TRBJ1-1, with 7 bases aligning to TRBD1. The trim removed 6 bases at V and 1 base at J, leaving 5 bases unmatched. The CDR3 runs 14 residues. The CDR3 spells CASRATGRNTEAFF. The CDR3, as DNA: TGTGCCAGCAGGGCGACAGGGAGGAACACTGAAGCTTTCTTT.

In its sample, this clonotype was seen many times. This rearrangement joins TRBV7-6 to TRBJ2-5, with 8 positions matching TRBD1. CDR3 size: 13 residues. Germline V gene lookup returns CDR1 SGHVS and CDR2 FNYEAQ. The V and J ends lost 5 bases and 3 bases, in that order; junction bases with no gene match: 2. CDR3 amino acids: CASSRQGKETQYF. The CDR3 DNA sequence: TGTGCCAGCAGCCGACAGGGGAAAGAGACCCAGTACTTC. The complete variable domain, with remaining parts taken from reference TRBV7-6 and TRBJ2-5, reads GAGVSQSPRYKVTKRGQDVALRCDPISGHVSLYWYRQALGQGPEFLTYFNYEAQQDKSGLPNDRFSAERPEGSISTLTIQRTEQRDSAMYRCASSRQGKETQYFGPGTRLLVL.

This clonotype was seen many times. V and J are TRBV12-3 or TRBV12-4 and TRBJ2-1, with 7 bases identical to TRBD2. V dropped 1 base and J dropped 4; count of bases not matched to a gene: 1. The CDR3 sequence is 14 residues long. In DNA form, the CDR3 reads TGTGCCAGCAGTTTAGAAGCGGGGTACAATGAGCAGTTCTTC. It specifies CASSLEAGYNEQFF.

The chain combines TRBV7-9 with TRBJ1-2; D is unclear. V was clipped by 2 bases and J by 2 bases, with 12 bases between them. The CDR3 has 15 residues. Germline assignment: CDR1 SEHNR and CDR2 FQNEAQ (reference sequence). The CDR3 bases are TGTGCCAGCAGCTTATCAACGGACGGCAACTATGGCTACACCTTC. Protein: CASSLSTDGNYGYTF.

This clonotype was detected only a few times. This sequence joins TRBV12-3 or TRBV12-4 and TRBJ2-2; 11 bases fit TRBD2. The CDR3 length is 14 residues. V dropped 7 bases and J dropped 9; count of bases not matched to a gene: 7. CDR3 nucleotides: TGTGCCAGCATCTTAGCGGGGGGGCCGAGGGAGCTGTTTTTT. Translating gives CASILAGGPRELFF.

This clonotype was counted many times. The chain recombines TRBV7-2 with TRBJ1-5; possible D gene TRBD1, 6 bases. Germline values: CDR1 SGHTA, CDR2 FQGNSA. Trimming left V 7 bases short and J 2 bases short, with 18 bases between. This CDR3 comprises 16 residues. Written as DNA, the CDR3 is TGTGCCAGCACCCTAAGCAGGGGCGGGGGCAATCAGCCCCAGCATTTT. Residues: CASTLSRGGGNQPQHF.

This clonotype was seen many times. The CDR3 sequence is CASSSHGPLEGEQFF. The DNA for the CDR3 is TGCGCCAGCAGCTCACACGGACCCCTCGAGGGTGAGCAGTTCTTC. J is TRBJ2-1 and V is TRBV5-1; possible D gene TRBD2, 5 bases. CDR1 is SGHRS and CDR2 is YFSETQ in the germline V gene. Trimming shortened V by 3 bases and J by 9 bases, and 19 bases separated the two germline ends. The CDR3 length is 15 residues.

This clonotype was picked up a small number of times. The genes are TRBV20-1 and TRBJ2-1; 9 positions match TRBD1. CDR3 size: 12 residues. J lost 12 bases, V lost 2 bases, and 5 bases had no gene match. Per germline, CDR1 DFQATT and CDR2 SNEGSKA (reference sequence). The CDR3 region has the DNA TGCAGTGCTAGACCCCACAGGGGGCCGCAGTTCTTC. It yields the protein CSARPHRGPQFF.

This chain connects TRBV11-2 to TRBJ2-3; D remains ambiguous. The V gene lost 5 bases and the J gene lost 1 base, with 10 bases spanning the gap. CDR1 is SGHAT and CDR2 is FQNNGV in the germline V gene. The CDR3 is 14 residues long. The CDR3 loop is CASSTQSRTDTQYF. DNA for the CDR3: TGTGCCAGCAGCACTCAGTCCCGCACAGATACGCAGTATTTT. Full variable domain (rest looked up from reference TRBV11-2 and TRBJ2-3): EAGVAQSPRYKIIEKRQSVAFWCNPISGHATLYWYQQILGQGPKLLIQFQNNGVVDDSQLPKDRFSAERLKGVDSTLKIQPAKLEDSAVYLCASSTQSRTDTQYFGPGTRLTVL.

In this sample, this clonotype turned up a few times. V usage is TRBV4-1 and J usage is TRBJ2-7; 8 bases agree with TRBD2. The junction had 15 bases not matched to a gene; V was cut back by 5 bases and J by 6 bases. This CDR3 comprises 16 residues. Germline loops: CDR1 MGHRA, CDR2 YSYEKL. Here the CDR3 reads CASSFRPGLEAGEQYF. DNA for the CDR3: TGCGCCAGCAGCTTTCGGCCGGGACTAGAGGCAGGCGAGCAGTACTTC.

This clonotype was seen many times. The chain couples TRBV27 to TRBJ2-5, with D possibly TRBD2 on 6 matching bases. CDR1 is MNHEY and CDR2 is SMNVEV in the germline V gene (reference sequence). Trimming took off 2 bases at V and 4 bases at J, with 17 bases between the two ends. This CDR3 has 16 amino acids. The CDR3 nucleotides read TGTGCCAGCAGTTTACGGGGGACCGGTATAGGAGAGACCCAGTACTTC. It yields the protein CASSLRGTGIGETQYF.

CDR3 region: CSAGPVRETQYF. The CDR3 DNA follows: TGCAGTGCCGGACCCGTGCGGGAGACCCAGTACTTC. This rearrangement joins TRBV20-1 to TRBJ2-5; no reliable D call. V lost 6 bases and J lost 5, with 13 bases in between. The germline V gene encodes CDR1 DFQATT and CDR2 SNEGSKA (reference sequence). The CDR3 length is 12 residues.

The chain carries TRBV4-3 and TRBJ2-2; D is unresolved. The CDR3 sequence is 12 residues long. Germline V gives CDR1 LGHNA, CDR2 YSLEER. The V end was cut by 4 bases, the J end by 8 bases, with 8 bases between. Written as DNA, the CDR3 is TGCGCCAGCAGCCCGTCGGATGGGGAGCTGTTTTTT. It codes for CASSPSDGELFF.

This clonotype was detected a few times. The rearrangement links TRBV27 to TRBJ1-2, with 8 bases fitting TRBD1. Germline lookup yields CDR1 MNHEY and CDR2 SMNVEV (reference sequence). The CDR3 contains 15 residues. Trimming at V came to 7 bases and at J to 4 bases, leaving 11 bases not matched to a gene. CDR3 coding DNA: TGTGCCAGCAAGGATGGACAGGGCCCTAGCTATGGCTACACCTTC. Translated: CASKDGQGPSYGYTF.

This clonotype was seen ten or more times. The chain combines TRBV11-2 with TRBJ2-3, with D possibly matching TRBD1 (5 bases). V was cut by 5 bases and J by 2 bases, with 14 bases left in between. The CDR3 loop spans 15 amino acids. Germline loops: CDR1 SGHAT, CDR2 FQNNGV. CDR3 loop: CASSINGQFTDTQYF. The DNA of the CDR3 is TGTGCCAGCAGCATAAATGGACAATTCACAGATACGCAGTATTTT.

This clonotype was observed a few times. The chain carries TRBV2 and TRBJ2-2; no reliable D call. This CDR3 contains 14 residues. Looked up from germline, CDR1 is SNHLY and CDR2 is FYNNEI. The V end lost 6 bases, the J end lost 1 base, and 9 bases lay between the germline ends. CDR3 residues: CASRTDRNTGELFF. CDR3 bases: TGTGCCAGCAGAACGGACCGGAACACCGGGGAGCTGTTTTTT.

This clonotype appeared many times. The rearrangement links TRBV18 to TRBJ2-1, with 7 bases lining up with TRBD1. V gave up 6 bases and J gave up 4 bases; unmatched junction bases: 6. In germline, CDR1 is KGHSH, CDR2 LQKENI. This CDR3 has 14 residues. The CDR3: CASSRTGFYNEQFF. As DNA, the CDR3 is TGTGCCAGCTCCCGGACAGGATTTTACAATGAGCAGTTCTTC.

This clonotype was detected many times. This chain joins TRBV7-9 and TRBJ2-7, with D maybe TRBD1 (6 bases). Looked up from germline, CDR1 is SEHNR and CDR2 is FQNEAQ (reference sequence). Between the trimmed V and J ends, which lost 5 bases and 4 bases, there was a span of 18 bases. This CDR3 has 15 residues. As DNA, the CDR3 is TGTGCCAGCAGCAACCACAGGGCCTCCGGTTACGAGCAGTACTTC. This translates into CASSNHRASGYEQYF.

The rearrangement links TRBV27 to TRBJ1-5; tentative D call: TRBD1 (5 bases). Germline CDR1 MNHEY, CDR2 SMNVEV (reference sequence). This CDR3 comprises 16 residues. The V end was cut by 4 bases, the J end by 2 bases, with 15 bases between. The CDR3 nucleotides are TGTGCCAGCAGTTGGGACTCCCGCGGGGGCAATCAGCCCCAGCATTTT. Translation gives CASSWDSRGGNQPQHF.

This clonotype was recorded many times. This chain links TRBV7-2 with TRBJ1-1, with no clear D. Germline V CDR1 and CDR2: SGHTA, FQGNSA. The V gene lost 4 bases and the J gene lost 4 bases, with 16 bases spanning the gap. The CDR3 length is 15 residues. Here the CDR3 DNA reads TGTGCCAGCAGCTGGTCTAACACGATGGGCACTGAAGCTTTCTTT. It is translated as CASSWSNTMGTEAFF.

This clonotype was observed at least ten times. This sequence joins TRBV7-2 and TRBJ1-2; D is undetermined. Trimming cost V 4 bases and J 4 bases, with 13 bases left between them. The CDR3 consists of 14 residues. Germline V gene data show CDR1 as SGHTA and CDR2 as FQGNSA. The CDR3 DNA sequence: TGTGCCAGCAGCTCTAACCTCCACACCTATGGCTACACCTTC. Its protein product is CASSSNLHTYGYTF.

This clonotype showed up many times. The chain has TRBV7-2 and TRBJ1-2; TRBD1 is a possible D gene (5 bases). Germline V lookup: CDR1 SGHTA, CDR2 FQGNSA. Trimming left V 5 bases short and J 4 bases short, with 17 bases between. CDR3 length: 15 amino acids. The CDR3, as DNA: TGTGCCAGCAGCCACTGGAGGGACTATACCTATGGCTACACCTTC. Translated, it gives CASSHWRDYTYGYTF.